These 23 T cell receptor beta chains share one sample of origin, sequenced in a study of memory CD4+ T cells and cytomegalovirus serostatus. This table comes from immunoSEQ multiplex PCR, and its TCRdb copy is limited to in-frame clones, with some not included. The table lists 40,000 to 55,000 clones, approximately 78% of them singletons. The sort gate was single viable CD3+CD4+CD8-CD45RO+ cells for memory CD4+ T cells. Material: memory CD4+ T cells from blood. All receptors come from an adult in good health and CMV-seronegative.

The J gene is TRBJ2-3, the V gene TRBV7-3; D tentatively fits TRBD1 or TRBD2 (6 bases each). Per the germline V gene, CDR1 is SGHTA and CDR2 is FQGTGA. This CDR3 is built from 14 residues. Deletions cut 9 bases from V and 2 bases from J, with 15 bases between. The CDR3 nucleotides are TGTGCCAGGGCCGTAGGGGGGACCACAGATACGCAGTATTTT. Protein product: CARAVGGTTDTQYF.

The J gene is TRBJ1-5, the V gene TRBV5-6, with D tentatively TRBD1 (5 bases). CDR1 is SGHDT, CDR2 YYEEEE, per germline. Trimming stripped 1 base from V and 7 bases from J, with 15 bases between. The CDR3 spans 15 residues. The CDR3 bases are TGTGCCAGCAGCTTGACGCAGGGAAGGGGCCAGCCCCAGCATTTT. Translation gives CASSLTQGRGQPQHF.

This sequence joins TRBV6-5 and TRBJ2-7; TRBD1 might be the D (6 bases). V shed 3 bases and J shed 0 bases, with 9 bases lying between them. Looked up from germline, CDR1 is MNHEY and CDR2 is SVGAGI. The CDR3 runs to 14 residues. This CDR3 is CASSYNRDSYEQYF. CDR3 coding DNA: TGTGCCAGCAGTTATAACAGGGACTCCTACGAGCAGTACTTC.

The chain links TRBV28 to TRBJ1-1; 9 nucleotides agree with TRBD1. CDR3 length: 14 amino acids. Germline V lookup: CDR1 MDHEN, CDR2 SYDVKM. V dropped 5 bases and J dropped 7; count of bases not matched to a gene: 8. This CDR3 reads CASSQADRGHEAFF. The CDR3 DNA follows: TGTGCCAGCAGTCAAGCGGACAGGGGACATGAAGCTTTCTTT.

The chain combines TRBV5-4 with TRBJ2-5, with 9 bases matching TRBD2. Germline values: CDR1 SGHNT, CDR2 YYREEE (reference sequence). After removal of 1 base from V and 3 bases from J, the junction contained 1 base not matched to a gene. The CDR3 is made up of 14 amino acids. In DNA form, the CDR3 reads TGTGCCAGCAGCTTGCCTAGCGGGAAAGAGACCCAGTACTTC. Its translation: CASSLPSGKETQYF.

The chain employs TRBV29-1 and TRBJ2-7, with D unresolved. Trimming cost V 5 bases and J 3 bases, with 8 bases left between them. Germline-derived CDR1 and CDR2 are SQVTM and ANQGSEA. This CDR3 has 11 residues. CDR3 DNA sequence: TGCAGCGTTCTGACCGGCTACGAGCAGTACTTC. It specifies CSVLTGYEQYF.

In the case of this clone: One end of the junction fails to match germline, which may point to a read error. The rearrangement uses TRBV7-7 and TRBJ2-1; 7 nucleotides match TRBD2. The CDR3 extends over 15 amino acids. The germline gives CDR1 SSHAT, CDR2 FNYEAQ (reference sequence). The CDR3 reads CASSLRLAAYNEQFF. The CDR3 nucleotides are TGTGCTAGCAGCTTAAGGCTAGCGGCCTACAATGAGCAGTTCTTC.

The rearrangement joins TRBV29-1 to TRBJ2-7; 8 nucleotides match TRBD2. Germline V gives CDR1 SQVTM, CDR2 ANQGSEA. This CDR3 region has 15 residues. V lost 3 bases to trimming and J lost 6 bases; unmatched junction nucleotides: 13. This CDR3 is CSVDAPGREASEQYF. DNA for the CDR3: TGCAGCGTTGACGCCCCCGGGCGGGAGGCATCCGAGCAGTACTTC.

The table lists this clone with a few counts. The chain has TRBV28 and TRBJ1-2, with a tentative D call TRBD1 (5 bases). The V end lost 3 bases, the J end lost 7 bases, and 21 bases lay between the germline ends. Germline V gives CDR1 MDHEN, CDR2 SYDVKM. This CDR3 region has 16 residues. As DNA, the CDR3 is TGTGCCAGCAGTTTTCGTGGGGAGGGGATCCAGGTTGGCTACACCTTC. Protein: CASSFRGEGIQVGYTF.

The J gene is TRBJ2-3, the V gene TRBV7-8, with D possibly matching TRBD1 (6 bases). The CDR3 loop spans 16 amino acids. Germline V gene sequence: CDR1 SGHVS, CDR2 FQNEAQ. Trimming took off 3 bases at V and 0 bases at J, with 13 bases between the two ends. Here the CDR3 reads CASSFRQDFSTDTQYF. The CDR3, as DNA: TGTGCCAGCAGCTTTAGACAGGATTTTAGCACAGATACGCAGTATTTT.

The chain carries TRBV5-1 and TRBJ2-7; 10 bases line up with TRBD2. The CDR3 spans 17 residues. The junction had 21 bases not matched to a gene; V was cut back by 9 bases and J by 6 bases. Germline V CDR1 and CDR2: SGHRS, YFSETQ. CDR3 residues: CATSPPISGTSESEQYF. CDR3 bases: TGCGCCACCTCACCGCCGATCTCCGGGACTAGCGAGAGCGAGCAGTACTTC.

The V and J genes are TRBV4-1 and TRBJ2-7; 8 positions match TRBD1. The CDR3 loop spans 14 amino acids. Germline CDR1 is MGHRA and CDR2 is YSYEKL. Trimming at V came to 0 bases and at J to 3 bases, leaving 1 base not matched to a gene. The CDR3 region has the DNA TGCGCCAGCAGCCAAGACAGGGGGCACTACGAGCAGTACTTC. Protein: CASSQDRGHYEQYF.

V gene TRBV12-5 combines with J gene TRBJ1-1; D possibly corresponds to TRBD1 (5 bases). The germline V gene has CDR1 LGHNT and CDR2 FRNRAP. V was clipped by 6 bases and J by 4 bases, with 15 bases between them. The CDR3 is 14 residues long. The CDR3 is CASGKDTGSTEAFF. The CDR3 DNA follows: TGTGCTAGTGGCAAGGACACTGGATCCACTGAAGCTTTCTTT.

The CDR3 DNA reads TGTGCCATCCGACAGGGAGGAGGCTACACCTTC. Its translation is CAIRQGGGYTF. The chain recombines TRBV28 with TRBJ1-2, with 7 bases aligning to TRBD1. This CDR3 has 11 residues. V shed 10 bases and J 8 bases; nucleotides not matched to a gene: 7. In germline, CDR1 is MDHEN, CDR2 SYDVKM.

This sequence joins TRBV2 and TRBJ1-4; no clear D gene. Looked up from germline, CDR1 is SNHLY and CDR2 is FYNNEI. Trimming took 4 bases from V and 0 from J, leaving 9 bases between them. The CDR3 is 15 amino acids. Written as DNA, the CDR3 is TGTGCCAGCAGTGGAGGGCCTGCAACTAATGAAAAACTGTTTTTT. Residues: CASSGGPATNEKLFF. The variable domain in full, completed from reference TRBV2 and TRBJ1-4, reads EPEVTQTPSHQVTQMGQEVILRCVPISNHLYFYWYRQILGQKVEFLVSFYNNEISEKSEIFDDQFSVERPDGSNFTLKIRSTKLEDSAMYFCASSGGPATNEKLFFGSGTQLSVL.

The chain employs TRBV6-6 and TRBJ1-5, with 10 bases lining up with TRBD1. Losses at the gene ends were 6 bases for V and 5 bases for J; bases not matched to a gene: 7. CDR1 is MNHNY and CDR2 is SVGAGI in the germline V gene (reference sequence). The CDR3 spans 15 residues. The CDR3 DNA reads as TGTGCCAGCAGGCGAACCGGGACAGGGGATCAGCCCCAGCATTTT. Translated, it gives CASRRTGTGDQPQHF.

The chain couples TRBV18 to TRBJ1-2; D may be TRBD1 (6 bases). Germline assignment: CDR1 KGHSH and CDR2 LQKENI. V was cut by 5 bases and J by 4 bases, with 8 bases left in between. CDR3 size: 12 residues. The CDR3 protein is CASSSTGYGYTF. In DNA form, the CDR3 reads TGTGCCAGCTCATCGACAGGCTATGGCTACACCTTC.

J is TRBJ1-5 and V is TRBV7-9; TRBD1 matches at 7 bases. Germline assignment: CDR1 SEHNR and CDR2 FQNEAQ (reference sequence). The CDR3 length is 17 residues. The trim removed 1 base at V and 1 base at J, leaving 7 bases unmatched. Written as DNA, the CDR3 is TGTGCCAGCAGCTTAGGACAGGGAGTGATAAGCAATCAGCCCCAGCATTTT. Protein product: CASSLGQGVISNQPQHF.

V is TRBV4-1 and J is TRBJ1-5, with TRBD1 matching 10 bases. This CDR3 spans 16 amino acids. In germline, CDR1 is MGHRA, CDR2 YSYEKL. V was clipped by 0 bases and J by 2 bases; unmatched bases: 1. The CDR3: CASSQDGTGGNQPQHF. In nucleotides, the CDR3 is TGCGCCAGCAGCCAAGATGGGACAGGGGGCAATCAGCCCCAGCATTTT.

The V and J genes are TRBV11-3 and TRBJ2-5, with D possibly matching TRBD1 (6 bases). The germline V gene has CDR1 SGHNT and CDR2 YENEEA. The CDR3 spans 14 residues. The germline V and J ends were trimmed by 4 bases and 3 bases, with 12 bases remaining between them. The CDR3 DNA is TGTGCCAGCAGCTCCGGGACAAACAAAGAGACCCAGTACTTC. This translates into CASSSGTNKETQYF. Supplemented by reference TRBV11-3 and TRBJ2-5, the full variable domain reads EAGVVQSPRYKIIEKKQPVAFWCNPISGHNTLYWYLQNLGQGPELLIRYENEEAVDDSQLPKDRFSAERLKGVDSTLKIQPAELGDSAVYLCASSSGTNKETQYFGPGTRLLVL.

The CDR3: CASSPSFSGRRETQYF. DNA for the CDR3: TGTGCCAGCAGCCCGAGCTTTAGCGGGAGACGGGAGACCCAGTACTTC. V and J are TRBV7-2 and TRBJ2-5; 9 bases match TRBD2. The CDR3 sequence is 16 residues long. CDR1 is SGHTA, CDR2 FQGNSA, per germline. V was pared by 5 bases and J by 5 bases, with 12 bases of the junction left unmatched.

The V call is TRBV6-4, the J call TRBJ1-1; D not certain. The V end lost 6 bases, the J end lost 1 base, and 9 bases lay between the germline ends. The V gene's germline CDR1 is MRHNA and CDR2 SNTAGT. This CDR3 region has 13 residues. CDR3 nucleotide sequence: TGTGCCAGCAGGGGAAGAGAGAACACTGAAGCTTTCTTT. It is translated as CASRGRENTEAFF.

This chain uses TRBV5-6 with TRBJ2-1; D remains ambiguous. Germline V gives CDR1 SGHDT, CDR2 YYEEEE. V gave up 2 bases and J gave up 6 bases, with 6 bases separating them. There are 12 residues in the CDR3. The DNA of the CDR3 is TGTGCCAGCAGCTTCACCCTCAATGAGCAGTTCTTC. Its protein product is CASSFTLNEQFF. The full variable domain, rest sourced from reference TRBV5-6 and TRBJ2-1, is DAGVTQSPTHLIKTRGQQVTLRCSPKSGHDTVSWYQQALGQGPQFIFQYYEEEERQRGNFPDRFSGHQFPNYSSELNVNALLLGDSALYLCASSFTLNEQFFGPGTRLTVL.